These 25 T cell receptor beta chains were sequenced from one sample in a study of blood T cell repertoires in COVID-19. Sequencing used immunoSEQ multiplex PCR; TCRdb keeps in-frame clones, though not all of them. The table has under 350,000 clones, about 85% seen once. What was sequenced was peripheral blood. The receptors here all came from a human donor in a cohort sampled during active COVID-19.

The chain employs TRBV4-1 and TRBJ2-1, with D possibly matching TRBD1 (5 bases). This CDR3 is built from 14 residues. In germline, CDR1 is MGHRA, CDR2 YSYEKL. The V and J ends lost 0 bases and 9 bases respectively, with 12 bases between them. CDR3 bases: TGCGCCAGCAGCCAAGATAGGGGTTTCGGTGAGCAGTTCTTC. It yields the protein CASSQDRGFGEQFF.

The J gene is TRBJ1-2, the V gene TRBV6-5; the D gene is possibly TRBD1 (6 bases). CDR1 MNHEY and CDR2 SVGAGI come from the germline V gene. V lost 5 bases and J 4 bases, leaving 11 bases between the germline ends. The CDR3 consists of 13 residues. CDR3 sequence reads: CASSQDRRYGYTF. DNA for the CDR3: TGTGCCAGCAGTCAGGACAGACGCTATGGCTACACCTTC.

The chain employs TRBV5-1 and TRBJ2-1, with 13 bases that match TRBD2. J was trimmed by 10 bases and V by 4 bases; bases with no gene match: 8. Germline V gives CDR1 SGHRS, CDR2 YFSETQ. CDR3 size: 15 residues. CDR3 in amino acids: CASSLRTSGSGEQFF. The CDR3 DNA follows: TGCGCCAGCAGCCTCCGGACTAGCGGGAGTGGGGAGCAGTTCTTC.

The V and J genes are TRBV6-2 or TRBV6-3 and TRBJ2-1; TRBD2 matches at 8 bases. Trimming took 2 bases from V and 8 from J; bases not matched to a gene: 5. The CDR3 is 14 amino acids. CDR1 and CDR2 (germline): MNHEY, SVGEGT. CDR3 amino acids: CASSYPGRDHEQFF. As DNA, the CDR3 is TGTGCCAGCAGTTACCCCGGGAGGGATCATGAGCAGTTCTTC.

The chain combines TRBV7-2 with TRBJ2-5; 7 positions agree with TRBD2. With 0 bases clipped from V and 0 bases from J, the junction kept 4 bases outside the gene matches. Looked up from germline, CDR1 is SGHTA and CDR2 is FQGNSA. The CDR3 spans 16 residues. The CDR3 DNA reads TGTGCCAGCAGCTTAGCGGGAGGGCTGTACCAAGAGACCCAGTACTTC. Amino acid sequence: CASSLAGGLYQETQYF.

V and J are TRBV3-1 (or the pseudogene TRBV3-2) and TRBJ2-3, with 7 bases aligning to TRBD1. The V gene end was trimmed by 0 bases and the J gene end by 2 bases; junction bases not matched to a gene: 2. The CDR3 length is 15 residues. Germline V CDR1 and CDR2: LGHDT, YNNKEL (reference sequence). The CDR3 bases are TGTGCCAGCAGCCAAGACGGACAGGCCACAGATACGCAGTATTTT. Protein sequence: CASSQDGQATDTQYF.

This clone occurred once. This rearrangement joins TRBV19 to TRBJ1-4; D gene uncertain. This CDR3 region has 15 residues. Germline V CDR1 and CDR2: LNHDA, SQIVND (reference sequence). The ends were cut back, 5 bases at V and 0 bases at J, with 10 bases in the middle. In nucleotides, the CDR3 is TGTGCCAGTAGTCCGTCGACAACAACTAATGAAAAACTGTTTTTT. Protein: CASSPSTTTNEKLFF.

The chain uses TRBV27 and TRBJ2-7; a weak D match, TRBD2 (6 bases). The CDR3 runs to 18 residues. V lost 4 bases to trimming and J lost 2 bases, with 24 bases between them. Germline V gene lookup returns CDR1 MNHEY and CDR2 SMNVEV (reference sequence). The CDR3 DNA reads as TGTGCCAGCAGTTACCCCCCCTCCTACCGGGACTTTGCCTACGAGCAGTACTTC. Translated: CASSYPPSYRDFAYEQYF.

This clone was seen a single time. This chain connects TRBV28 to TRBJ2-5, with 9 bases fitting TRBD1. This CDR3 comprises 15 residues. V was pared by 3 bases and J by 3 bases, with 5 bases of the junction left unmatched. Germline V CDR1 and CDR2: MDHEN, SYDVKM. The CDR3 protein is CASSFGGTGKETQYF. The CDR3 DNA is TGTGCCAGCAGTTTCGGGGGGACAGGGAAAGAGACCCAGTACTTC. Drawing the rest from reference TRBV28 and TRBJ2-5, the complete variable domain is DVKVTQSSRYLVKRTGEKVFLECVQDMDHENMFWYRQDPGLGLRLIYFSYDVKMKEKGDIPEGYSVSREKKERFSLILESASTNQTSMYLCASSFGGTGKETQYFGPGTRLLVL.

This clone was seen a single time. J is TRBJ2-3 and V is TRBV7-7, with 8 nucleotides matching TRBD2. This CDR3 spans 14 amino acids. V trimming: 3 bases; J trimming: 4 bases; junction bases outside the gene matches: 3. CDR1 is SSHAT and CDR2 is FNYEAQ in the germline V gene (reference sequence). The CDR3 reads CASSLTGGSDTQYF. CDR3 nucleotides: TGTGCCAGCAGCTTGACGGGAGGGTCAGATACGCAGTATTTT.

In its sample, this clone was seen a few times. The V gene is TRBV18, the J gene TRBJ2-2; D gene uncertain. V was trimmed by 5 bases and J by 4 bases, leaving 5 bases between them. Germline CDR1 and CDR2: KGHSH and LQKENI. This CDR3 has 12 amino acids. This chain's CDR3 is CASSGRTGELFF. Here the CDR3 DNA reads TGTGCCAGCTCAGGGCGCACCGGGGAGCTGTTTTTT.

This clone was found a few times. The chain's CDR3 is CASSPRTSGRGEQFF. In DNA form, the CDR3 reads TGTGCCAGTAGTCCCCGGACTAGCGGGAGGGGTGAGCAGTTCTTC. The chain is built from TRBV19 and TRBJ2-1; 15 nucleotides line up with TRBD2. The CDR3 consists of 15 residues. The junction had 5 bases not matched to a gene; V was cut back by 5 bases and J by 9 bases. Germline CDR1 is LNHDA and CDR2 is SQIVND (reference sequence).

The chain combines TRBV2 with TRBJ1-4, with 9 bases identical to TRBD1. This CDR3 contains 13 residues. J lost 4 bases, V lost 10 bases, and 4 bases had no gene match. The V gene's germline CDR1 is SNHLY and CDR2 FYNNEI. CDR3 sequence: CATATGGNEKLFF. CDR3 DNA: TGTGCCACCGCGACAGGGGGTAATGAAAAACTGTTTTTT.

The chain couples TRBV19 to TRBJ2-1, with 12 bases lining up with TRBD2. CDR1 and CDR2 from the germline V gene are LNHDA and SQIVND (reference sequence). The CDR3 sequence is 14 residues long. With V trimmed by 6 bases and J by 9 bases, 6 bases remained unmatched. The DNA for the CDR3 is TGTGCCAGTAGGCCTAGCGGGAGGGCGGTTGAGCAGTTCTTC. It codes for CASRPSGRAVEQFF.

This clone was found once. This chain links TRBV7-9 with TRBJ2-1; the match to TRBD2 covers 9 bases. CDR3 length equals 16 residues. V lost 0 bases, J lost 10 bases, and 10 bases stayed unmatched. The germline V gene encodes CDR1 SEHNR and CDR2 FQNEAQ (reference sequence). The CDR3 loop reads CASSLAGTSLGPEQFF. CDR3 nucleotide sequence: TGTGCCAGCAGCTTAGCCGGGACTAGCCTGGGCCCCGAGCAGTTCTTC.

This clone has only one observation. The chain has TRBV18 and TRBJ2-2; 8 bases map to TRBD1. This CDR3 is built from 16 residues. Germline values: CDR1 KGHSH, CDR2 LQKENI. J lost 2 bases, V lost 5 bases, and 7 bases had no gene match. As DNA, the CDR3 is TGTGCCAGCTCAGAAGGACAGGGTGAAAACACCGGGGAGCTGTTTTTT. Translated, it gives CASSEGQGENTGELFF.

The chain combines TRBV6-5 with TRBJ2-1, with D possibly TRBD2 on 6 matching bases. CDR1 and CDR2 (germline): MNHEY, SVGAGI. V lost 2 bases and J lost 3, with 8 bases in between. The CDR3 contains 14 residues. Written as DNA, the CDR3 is TGTGCCAGCAGTTACACGGGAGTCTACAATGAGCAGTTCTTC. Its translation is CASSYTGVYNEQFF.

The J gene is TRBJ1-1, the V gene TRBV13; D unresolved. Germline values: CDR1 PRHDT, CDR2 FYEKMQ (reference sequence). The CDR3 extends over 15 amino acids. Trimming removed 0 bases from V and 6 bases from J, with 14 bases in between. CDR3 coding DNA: TGTGCCAGCAGCTTAGGCCACGGGGTTCGGGCTGAAGCTTTCTTT. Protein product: CASSLGHGVRAEAFF.

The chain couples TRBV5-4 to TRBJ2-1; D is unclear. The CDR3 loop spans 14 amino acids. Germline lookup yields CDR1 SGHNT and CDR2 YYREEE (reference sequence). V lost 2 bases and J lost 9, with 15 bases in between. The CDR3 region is CASSFDMAVGEQFF. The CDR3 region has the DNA TGTGCCAGCAGCTTCGACATGGCAGTTGGTGAGCAGTTCTTC.

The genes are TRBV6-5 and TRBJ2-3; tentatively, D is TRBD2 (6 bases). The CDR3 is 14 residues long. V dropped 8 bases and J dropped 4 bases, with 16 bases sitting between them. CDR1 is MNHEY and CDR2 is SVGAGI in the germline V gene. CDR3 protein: CASGLIGTPDTQYF. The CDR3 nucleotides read TGTGCCAGCGGGTTAATAGGGACTCCAGATACGCAGTATTTT.

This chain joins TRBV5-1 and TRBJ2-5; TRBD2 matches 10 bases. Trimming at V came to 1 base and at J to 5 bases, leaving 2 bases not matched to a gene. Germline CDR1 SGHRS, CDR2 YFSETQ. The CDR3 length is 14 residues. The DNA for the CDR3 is TGCGCCAGCAGCTTGCGGACTAGCGGTGAGACCCAGTACTTC. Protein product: CASSLRTSGETQYF.

The CDR3 DNA is TGCGCCAGCAGCGGCGGGACTCCCCAAGAGACCCAGTACTTC. It encodes CASSGGTPQETQYF. This sequence joins TRBV5-1 and TRBJ2-5, with D possibly being TRBD2 (6 bases). Germline CDR1 reads SGHRS; CDR2 reads YFSETQ. Trimming removed 4 bases at V and 1 base at J, with 11 bases between. The length of the CDR3 is 14 residues. The whole variable domain, filled in from reference TRBV5-1 and TRBJ2-5, reads KAGVTQTPRYLIKTRGQQVTLSCSPISGHRSVSWYQQTPGQGLQFLFEYFSETQRNKGNFPGRFSGRQFSNSRSEMNVSTLELGDSALYLCASSGGTPQETQYFGPGTRLLVL.

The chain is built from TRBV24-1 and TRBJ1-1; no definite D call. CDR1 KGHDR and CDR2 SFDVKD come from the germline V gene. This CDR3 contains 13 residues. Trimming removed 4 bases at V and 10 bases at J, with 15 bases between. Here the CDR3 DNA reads TGTGCCACCAGTGAAGGAGGGAGTGATAGAGCTTTCTTT. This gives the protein CATSEGGSDRAFF.

The CDR3 sequence: CASSQAGQGARGYTF. The CDR3 DNA reads TGTGCCAGCAGCCAAGCAGGACAGGGGGCTCGTGGCTACACCTTC. V and J are TRBV3-1 (or the pseudogene TRBV3-2) and TRBJ1-2; the match to TRBD1 covers 11 bases. The junction had 5 bases not matched to a gene; V was cut back by 1 base and J by 7 bases. CDR3 size: 15 residues. The V gene's germline CDR1 is LGHDT and CDR2 YNNKEL (reference sequence).

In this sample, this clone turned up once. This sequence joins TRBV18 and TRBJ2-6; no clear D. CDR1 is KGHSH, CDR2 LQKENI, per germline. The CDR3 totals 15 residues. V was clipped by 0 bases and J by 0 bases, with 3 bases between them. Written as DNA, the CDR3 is TGTGCCAGCTCACCACCCATCTCTGGGGCCAACGTCCTGACTTTC. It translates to CASSPPISGANVLTF.